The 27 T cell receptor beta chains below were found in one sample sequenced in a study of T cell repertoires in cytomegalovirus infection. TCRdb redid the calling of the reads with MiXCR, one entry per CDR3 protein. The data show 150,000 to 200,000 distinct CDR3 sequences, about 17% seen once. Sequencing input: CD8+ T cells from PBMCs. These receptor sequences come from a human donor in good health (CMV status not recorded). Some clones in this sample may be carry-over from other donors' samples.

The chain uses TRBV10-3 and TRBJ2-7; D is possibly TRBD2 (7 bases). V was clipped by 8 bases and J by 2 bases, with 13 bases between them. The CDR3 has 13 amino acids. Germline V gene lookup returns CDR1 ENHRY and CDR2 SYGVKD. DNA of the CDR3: TGTGCCATCTTGGGGGGGGCCCCCTACGAGCAGTACTTC. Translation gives CAILGGAPYEQYF.

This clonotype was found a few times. Here the CDR3 DNA reads TGCGCCAGCAGCCAAGATCGGGGGAATACTGAAGCTTTCTTT. It encodes CASSQDRGNTEAFF. The J gene is TRBJ1-1, the V gene TRBV4-1, with D possibly TRBD1 on 5 matching bases. Germline V gives CDR1 MGHRA, CDR2 YSYEKL. Trimming removed 0 bases from V and 5 bases from J, with 10 bases in between. The CDR3 loop spans 14 amino acids.

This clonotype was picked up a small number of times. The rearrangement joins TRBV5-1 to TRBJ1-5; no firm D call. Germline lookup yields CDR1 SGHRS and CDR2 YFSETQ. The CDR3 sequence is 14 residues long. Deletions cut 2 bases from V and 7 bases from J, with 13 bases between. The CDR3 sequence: CASSFEGVGQPQHF. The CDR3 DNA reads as TGCGCCAGCAGCTTCGAGGGAGTTGGACAGCCCCAGCATTTT. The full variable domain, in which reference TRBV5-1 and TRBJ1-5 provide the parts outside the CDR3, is KAGVTQTPRYLIKTRGQQVTLSCSPISGHRSVSWYQQTPGQGLQFLFEYFSETQRNKGNFPGRFSGRQFSNSRSEMNVSTLELGDSALYLCASSFEGVGQPQHFGDGTRLSIL.

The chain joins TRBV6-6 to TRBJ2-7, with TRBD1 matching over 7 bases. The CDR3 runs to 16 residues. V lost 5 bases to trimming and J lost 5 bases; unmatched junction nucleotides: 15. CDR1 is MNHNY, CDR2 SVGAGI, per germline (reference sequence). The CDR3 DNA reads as TGTGCCAGCAGTACCTCCGACAGGGAATTTTACAACGAGCAGTACTTC. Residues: CASSTSDREFYNEQYF.

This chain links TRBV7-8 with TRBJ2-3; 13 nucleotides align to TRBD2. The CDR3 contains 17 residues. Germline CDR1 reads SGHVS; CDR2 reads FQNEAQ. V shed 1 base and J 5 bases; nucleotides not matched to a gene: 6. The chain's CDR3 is CASSLVIRLAGGDTQYF. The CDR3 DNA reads TGTGCCAGCAGCTTAGTAATCAGACTAGCGGGGGGAGATACGCAGTATTTT.

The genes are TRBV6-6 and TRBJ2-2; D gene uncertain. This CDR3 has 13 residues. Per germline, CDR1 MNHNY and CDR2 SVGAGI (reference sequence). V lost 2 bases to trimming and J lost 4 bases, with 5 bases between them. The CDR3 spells CASSYIVTGELFF. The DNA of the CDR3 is TGTGCCAGCAGTTACATTGTCACCGGGGAGCTGTTTTTT.

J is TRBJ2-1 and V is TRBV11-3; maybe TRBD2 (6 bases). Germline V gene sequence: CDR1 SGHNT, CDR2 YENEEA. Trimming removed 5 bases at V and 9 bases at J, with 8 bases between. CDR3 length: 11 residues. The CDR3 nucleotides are TGTGCCAGCAGCGGGGGGAGTGAGCAGTTCTTC. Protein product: CASSGGSEQFF.

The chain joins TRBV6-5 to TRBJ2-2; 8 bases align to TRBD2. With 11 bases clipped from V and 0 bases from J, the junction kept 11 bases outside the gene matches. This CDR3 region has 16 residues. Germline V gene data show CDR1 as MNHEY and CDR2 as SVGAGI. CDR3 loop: CARTPTGGANTGELFF. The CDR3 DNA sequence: TGTGCCCGCACCCCTACCGGGGGGGCGAACACCGGGGAGCTGTTTTTT.

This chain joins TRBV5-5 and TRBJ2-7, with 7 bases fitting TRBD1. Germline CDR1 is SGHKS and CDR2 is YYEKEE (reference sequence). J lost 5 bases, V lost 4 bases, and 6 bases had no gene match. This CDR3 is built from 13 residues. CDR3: CASSLDRVNEQYF. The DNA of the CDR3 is TGTGCCAGCAGCCTTGACAGGGTAAACGAGCAGTACTTC.

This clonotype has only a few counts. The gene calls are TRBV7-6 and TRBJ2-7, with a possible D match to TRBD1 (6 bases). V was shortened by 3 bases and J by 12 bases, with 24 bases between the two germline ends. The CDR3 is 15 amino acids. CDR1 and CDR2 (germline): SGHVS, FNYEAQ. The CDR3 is CASSLEPSDSGKLYF. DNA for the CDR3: TGTGCCAGCAGCTTGGAACCGTCGGACAGCGGAAAACTGTACTTC.

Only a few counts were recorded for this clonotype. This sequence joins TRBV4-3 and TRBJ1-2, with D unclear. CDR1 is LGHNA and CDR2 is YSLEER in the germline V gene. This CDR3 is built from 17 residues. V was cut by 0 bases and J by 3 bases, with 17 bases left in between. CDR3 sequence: CASSQDPDGASYYGYTF. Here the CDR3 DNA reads TGCGCCAGCAGCCAAGATCCAGATGGAGCCTCTTACTATGGCTACACCTTC.

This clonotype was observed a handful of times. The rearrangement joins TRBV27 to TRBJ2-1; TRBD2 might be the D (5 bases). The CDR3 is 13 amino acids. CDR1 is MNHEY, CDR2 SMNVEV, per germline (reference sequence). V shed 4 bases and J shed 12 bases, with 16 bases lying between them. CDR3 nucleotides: TGTGCCAGCAGTTCCTGGAAAGAGGGTAGGCAGTTCTTC. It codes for CASSSWKEGRQFF.

DNA of the CDR3: TGTGCCAGCAATCGGGACAGGGTCGCCGAGCAGTACTTC. It is translated as CASNRDRVAEQYF. This chain joins TRBV6-6 and TRBJ2-7; TRBD1 matches at 9 bases. The J segment lost 6 bases and the V segment lost 7 bases, leaving 7 bases of the junction unmatched. CDR1 is MNHNY, CDR2 SVGAGI, per germline (reference sequence). This CDR3 contains 13 residues.

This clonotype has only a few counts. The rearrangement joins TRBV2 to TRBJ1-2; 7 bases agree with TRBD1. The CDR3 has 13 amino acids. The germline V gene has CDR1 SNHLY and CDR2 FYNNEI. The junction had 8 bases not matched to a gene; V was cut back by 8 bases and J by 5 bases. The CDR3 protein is CASQDRELYGYTF. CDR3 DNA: TGTGCCAGCCAAGACAGGGAACTATATGGCTACACCTTC.

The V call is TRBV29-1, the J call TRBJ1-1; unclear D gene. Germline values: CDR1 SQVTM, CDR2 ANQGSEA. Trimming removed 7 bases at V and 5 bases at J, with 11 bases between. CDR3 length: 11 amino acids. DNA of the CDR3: TGCAGCGCTCGTCCTGGGACTGAAGCTTTCTTT. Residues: CSARPGTEAFF.

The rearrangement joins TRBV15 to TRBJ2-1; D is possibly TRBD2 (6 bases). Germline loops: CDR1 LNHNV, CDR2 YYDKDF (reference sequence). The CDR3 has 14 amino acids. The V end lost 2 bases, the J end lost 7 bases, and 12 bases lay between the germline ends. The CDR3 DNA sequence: TGTGCCACCAGCAGACAGGGAGGTGGGAATGAGCAGTTCTTC. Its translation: CATSRQGGGNEQFF. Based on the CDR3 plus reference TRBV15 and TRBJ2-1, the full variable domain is DAMVIQNPRYQVTQFGKPVTLSCSQTLNHNVMYWYQQKSSQAPKLLFHYYDKDFNNEADTPDNFQSRRPNTSFCFLDIRSPGLGDTAMYLCATSRQGGGNEQFFGPGTRLTVL.

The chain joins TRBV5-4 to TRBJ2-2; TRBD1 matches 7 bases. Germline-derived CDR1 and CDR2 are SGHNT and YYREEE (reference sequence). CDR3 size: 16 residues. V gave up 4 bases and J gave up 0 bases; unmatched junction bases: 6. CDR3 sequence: CASSVAGTANTGELFF. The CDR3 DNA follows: TGTGCCAGCAGCGTAGCCGGGACAGCGAACACCGGGGAGCTGTTTTTT.

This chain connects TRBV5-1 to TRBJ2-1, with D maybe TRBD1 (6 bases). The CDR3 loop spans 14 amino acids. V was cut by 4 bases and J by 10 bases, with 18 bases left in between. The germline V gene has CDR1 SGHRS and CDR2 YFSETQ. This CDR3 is CASSPSSPDREQFF. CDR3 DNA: TGCGCCAGCAGCCCGTCCTCTCCGGACAGAGAGCAGTTCTTC. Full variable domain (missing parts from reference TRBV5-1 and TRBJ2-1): KAGVTQTPRYLIKTRGQQVTLSCSPISGHRSVSWYQQTPGQGLQFLFEYFSETQRNKGNFPGRFSGRQFSNSRSEMNVSTLELGDSALYLCASSPSSPDREQFFGPGTRLTVL.

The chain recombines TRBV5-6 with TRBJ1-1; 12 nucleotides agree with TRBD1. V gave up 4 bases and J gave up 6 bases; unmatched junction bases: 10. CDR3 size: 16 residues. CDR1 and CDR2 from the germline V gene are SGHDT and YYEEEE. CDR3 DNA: TGTGCCAGCAGCGGGGACAGGGGGCGCAAGTATTCTGAAGCTTTCTTT. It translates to CASSGDRGRKYSEAFF.

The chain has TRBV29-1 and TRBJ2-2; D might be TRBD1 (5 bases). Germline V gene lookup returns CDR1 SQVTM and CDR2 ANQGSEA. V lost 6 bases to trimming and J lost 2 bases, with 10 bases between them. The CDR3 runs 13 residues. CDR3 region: CSVDDSNTGELFF. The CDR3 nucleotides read TGCAGCGTCGATGACAGTAACACCGGGGAGCTGTTTTTT.

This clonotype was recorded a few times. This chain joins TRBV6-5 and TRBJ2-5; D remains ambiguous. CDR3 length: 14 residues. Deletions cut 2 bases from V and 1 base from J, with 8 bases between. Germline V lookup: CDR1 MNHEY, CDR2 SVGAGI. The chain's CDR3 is CASSYQDGQETQYF. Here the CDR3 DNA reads TGTGCCAGCAGTTACCAGGACGGCCAAGAGACCCAGTACTTC.

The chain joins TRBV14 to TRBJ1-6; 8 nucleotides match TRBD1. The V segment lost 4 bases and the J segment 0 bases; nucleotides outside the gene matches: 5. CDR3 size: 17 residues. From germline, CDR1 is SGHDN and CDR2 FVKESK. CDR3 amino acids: CASSLGQGISYNSPLHF. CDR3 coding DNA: TGTGCCAGCAGCCTTGGACAGGGCATCTCCTATAATTCACCCCTCCACTTT.

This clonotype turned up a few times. The chain's CDR3 is CSVEGEIGQGVLNEQFF. The CDR3 DNA follows: TGCAGCGTTGAAGGGGAAATTGGACAGGGTGTGTTAAATGAGCAGTTCTTC. The chain joins TRBV29-1 to TRBJ2-1, with TRBD1 matching 8 bases. The CDR3 extends over 17 amino acids. The germline CDR1 and CDR2 sequences are SQVTM and ANQGSEA. With V trimmed by 1 base and J by 7 bases, 15 bases remained unmatched.

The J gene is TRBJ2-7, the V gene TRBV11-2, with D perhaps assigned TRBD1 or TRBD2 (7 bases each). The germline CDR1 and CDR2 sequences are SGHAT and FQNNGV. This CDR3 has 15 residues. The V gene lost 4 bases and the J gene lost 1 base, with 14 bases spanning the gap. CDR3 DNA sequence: TGTGCCAGCAGCTCAGGGGGTAGCGGGTCCTACGAGCAGTACTTC. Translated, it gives CASSSGGSGSYEQYF.

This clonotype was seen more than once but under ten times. This CDR3 reads CASSDTDYTDTQYF. For the CDR3, the DNA is TGTGCCAGCAGTGACACAGATTACACAGATACGCAGTATTTT. The chain has TRBV25-1 and TRBJ2-3; D unresolved. The CDR3 spans 14 residues. Germline CDR1 MGHDK, CDR2 SYGVNS. The germline V and J ends were trimmed by 3 bases and 2 bases, with 9 bases remaining between them.

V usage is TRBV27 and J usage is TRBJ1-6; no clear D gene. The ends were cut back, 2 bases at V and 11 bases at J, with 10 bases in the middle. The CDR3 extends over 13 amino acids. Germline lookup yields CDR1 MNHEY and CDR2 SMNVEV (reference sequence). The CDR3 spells CASSLEGWTPLHF. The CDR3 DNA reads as TGTGCCAGCAGTTTAGAGGGCTGGACACCCCTCCACTTT.

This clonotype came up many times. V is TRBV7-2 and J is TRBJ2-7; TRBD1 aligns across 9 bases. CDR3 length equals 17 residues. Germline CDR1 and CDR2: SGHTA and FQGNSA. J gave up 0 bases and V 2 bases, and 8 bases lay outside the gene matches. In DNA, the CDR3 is TGTGCCAGCAGCTTATCCCCCCGGGACAGGGTCTCCTACGAGCAGTACTTC. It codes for CASSLSPRDRVSYEQYF.